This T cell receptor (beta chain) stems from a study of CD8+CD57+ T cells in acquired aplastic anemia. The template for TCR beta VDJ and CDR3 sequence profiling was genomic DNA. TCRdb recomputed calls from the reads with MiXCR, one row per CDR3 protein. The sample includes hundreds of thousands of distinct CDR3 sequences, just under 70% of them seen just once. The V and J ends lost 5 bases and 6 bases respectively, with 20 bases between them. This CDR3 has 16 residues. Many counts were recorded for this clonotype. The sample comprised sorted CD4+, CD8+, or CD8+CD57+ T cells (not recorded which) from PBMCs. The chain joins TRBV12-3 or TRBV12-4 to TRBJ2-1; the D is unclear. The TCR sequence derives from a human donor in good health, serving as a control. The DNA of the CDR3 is TGTGCCAGCAGTACCCCCCGGGTACTTCCCTCCAATGAGCAGTTCTTC. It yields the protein CASSTPRVLPSNEQFF.